These 12 T cell receptor beta chains originate from one sample sequenced in a study of Ad26.COV2.S vaccination and SARS-CoV-2 variants. Treatment meaning: 19 received Ad26.COV2.S at low or high dose, single or two shots; about five received placebo; per-sample allocation not given. After the first vaccine or placebo injection, samples were drawn on day 63. Data came from immunoSEQ multiplex PCR; TCRdb stores just in-frame clones and leaves some out. The sample has approximately 350,000 clones, about nine tenths seen once. The material was peripheral blood, obtained in a trial of Ad26.COV2.S vaccine versus placebo. All receptors come from a person aged 18-60 years who received the Ad26.COV2.S COVID-19 vaccine or a placebo.

This chain connects TRBV4-1 to TRBJ2-7; D possibly matches TRBD1 or TRBD2 (5 bases each). The ends were cut back, 3 bases at V and 5 bases at J, with 20 bases in the middle. CDR3 length: 16 residues. Germline loops: CDR1 MGHRA, CDR2 YSYEKL. CDR3 DNA sequence: TGCGCCAGCAGCCAGTCCCCAACGATGGGACGGAACGAGCAGTACTTC. Its translation is CASSQSPTMGRNEQYF.

The sample holds one count of this clone. The V gene is TRBV7-2, the J gene TRBJ2-5; the match to TRBD2 covers 9 bases. Trimming cost V 6 bases and J 5 bases; bases outside gene matches: 10. CDR3 length equals 15 residues. Germline V CDR1 and CDR2: SGHTA, FQGNSA. CDR3 residues: CASRSAGTSWETQYF. CDR3 in DNA: TGTGCCAGCAGGTCCGCCGGGACTAGCTGGGAGACCCAGTACTTC. Looking up the rest from reference TRBV7-2 and TRBJ2-5 gives the full variable domain: GAGVSQSPSNKVTEKGKDVELRCDPISGHTALYWYRQSLGQGLEFLIYFQGNSAPDKSGLPSDRFSAERTGGSVSTLTIQRTQQEDSAVYLCASRSAGTSWETQYFGPGTRLLVL.

V usage is TRBV4-3 and J usage is TRBJ1-1; 7 bases are shared with TRBD1. Germline V lookup: CDR1 LGHNA, CDR2 YSLEER. V lost 4 bases, J lost 7 bases, and 12 bases stayed unmatched. The CDR3 has 15 residues. The CDR3, as DNA: TGCGCCAGCAGCCGCACAGGGGAAGGTAGCCATGAAGCTTTCTTT. Amino acid sequence: CASSRTGEGSHEAFF.

The DNA for the CDR3 is TGTGCCAGCAGCTTCAGGCGGCGTCCCTACAATGAGCAGTTCTTC. Translation gives CASSFRRRPYNEQFF. V and J are TRBV7-2 and TRBJ2-1; D not certain. Trimming took 3 bases from V and 2 from J, leaving 11 bases between them. In germline, CDR1 is SGHTA, CDR2 FQGNSA. There are 15 residues in the CDR3.

This chain joins TRBV13 and TRBJ1-1; TRBD1 matches 8 bases. Germline lookup yields CDR1 PRHDT and CDR2 FYEKMQ (reference sequence). The CDR3 is 15 amino acids. V was clipped by 1 base and J by 2 bases; unmatched bases: 3. The CDR3 bases are TGTGCCAGCAGCTTAGCGGGGACAGGTAACACTGAAGCTTTCTTT. Translated, it gives CASSLAGTGNTEAFF.

V is TRBV6-5 and J is TRBJ1-1; tentatively, D is TRBD1 (6 bases). Trimming cost V 9 bases and J 0 bases, with 17 bases left between them. The CDR3 covers 15 residues. Germline CDR1 MNHEY, CDR2 SVGAGI. CDR3 DNA: TGTGCCAGTAGAACAGGGCCCCTCATGAACACTGAAGCTTTCTTT. Translated: CASRTGPLMNTEAFF.

V is TRBV9 and J is TRBJ2-1; D is perhaps TRBD2 (6 bases). The CDR3 runs to 16 residues. Germline-derived CDR1 and CDR2 are SGDLS and YYNGEE. The V and J ends lost 0 bases and 9 bases respectively, with 19 bases between them. This CDR3 is CASSVAVRGGLVEQFF. The CDR3 DNA reads as TGTGCCAGCAGCGTAGCGGTTCGCGGAGGGTTGGTTGAGCAGTTCTTC. The variable domain in full, completed from reference TRBV9 and TRBJ2-1, reads DSGVTQTPKHLITATGQRVTLRCSPRSGDLSVYWYQQSLDQGLQFLIQYYNGEERAKGNILERFSAQQFPDLHSELNLSSLELGDSALYFCASSVAVRGGLVEQFFGPGTRLTVL.

The gene calls are TRBV12-5 and TRBJ1-5; no definite D call. Germline V gene data show CDR1 as LGHNT and CDR2 as FRNRAP. V lost 0 bases to trimming and J lost 6 bases, with 12 bases between them. This CDR3 region has 15 residues. The DNA for the CDR3 is TGTGCTAGTGGTTTGGTCGGGAGAAAGAGTCAGCCCCAGCATTTT. Translated, it gives CASGLVGRKSQPQHF.

Turning to this clone: The same CDR3 arises from other DNA sequences in this sample as well. The chain recombines TRBV6-5 with TRBJ1-5, with 7 bases that match TRBD1. The V and J ends lost 8 bases and 4 bases, in that order; junction bases with no gene match: 5. CDR1 is MNHEY, CDR2 SVGAGI, per germline. The length of the CDR3 is 13 residues. CDR3 sequence (DNA): TGTGCCAGCGCAGGGGGGTCGAATCAGCCCCAGCATTTT. It translates to CASAGGSNQPQHF.

This clone was detected ten times or more. The chain joins TRBV29-1 to TRBJ2-1, with TRBD2 as a possible D gene (5 bases). Between the trimmed V and J ends, which lost 5 bases and 5 bases, there was a span of 13 bases. Germline V gene data show CDR1 as SQVTM and CDR2 as ANQGSEA. The CDR3 contains 13 residues. The chain's CDR3 is CSVTRTGNNEQFF. Here the CDR3 DNA reads TGCAGCGTTACAAGGACGGGAAACAATGAGCAGTTCTTC.

The chain combines TRBV7-8 with TRBJ1-6; the D is unclear. Trimming cost V 3 bases and J 4 bases, with 10 bases left between them. In germline, CDR1 is SGHVS, CDR2 FQNEAQ. The CDR3 consists of 15 residues. The CDR3 region is CASSLSTFYNSPLHF. The CDR3 DNA follows: TGTGCCAGCAGCTTGAGCACATTTTATAATTCACCCCTCCACTTT.

V is TRBV27 and J is TRBJ2-5; D call uncertain. Trimming took off 4 bases at V and 9 bases at J, with 9 bases between the two ends. The CDR3 contains 11 residues. Germline lookup yields CDR1 MNHEY and CDR2 SMNVEV (reference sequence). The CDR3 region has the DNA TGTGCCAGCAGTTCCGGCACAGCCCAGTACTTC. This translates into CASSSGTAQYF.